The rows below give T cell receptor beta chains drawn from one sample of a study of blood T cells in healthy people across ages. TCRdb itself ran the 5' RACE reads through MiXCR, one entry per CDR3 protein. The data show about 760,000 distinct CDR3 sequences, approximately 25% seen once. These data are also associated with another study on T cells of mothers and their children.

The sample taken for sequencing was blood. Source of these receptors: a boy aged 5 to 17 in good health. Each CDR3 is given with its conserved first and last residue. A D gene is named only where the DNA matches it firmly. The size entry is marked missing in some rows and otherwise reads once, few, many or a size class.

v_gene	j_gene	abundance	d_gene	CDR3nt	CDR3aa
TRBV7-6	TRBJ1-1	few	-	TGTGCCAGCAGCTTAGGGAACGTGAACACTGAAGCTTTCTTT	CASSLGNVNTEAFF
TRBV10-3	TRBJ2-3	-	-	TGTGCCATCACTAAGAGCCCCGGGTTAGGTGCGGATACGCAGTATTTT	CAITKSPGLGADTQYF
TRBV27	TRBJ2-5	-	TRBD2	TGTGCCAGCAGTTTATCGTCCGGACTAGCGGGAAAGACCCAGTACTTC	CASSLSSGLAGKTQYF
TRBV20-1	TRBJ2-1	-	TRBD1	TGCAGTGCTAGAGATCTCTACAGGGGGTCCAATGAGCAGTTCTTC	CSARDLYRGSNEQFF
TRBV6-5	TRBJ2-7	few	TRBD1	TGTGCCAGTCGAACAGGGGTGCTCTACGAGCAGTACTTC	CASRTGVLYEQYF
TRBV2	TRBJ2-5	-	-	TGTGCCAGCAGTGAAGTCATCAAGGACCCCCAGTACTTC	CASSEVIKDPQYF
TRBV4-3	TRBJ2-7	-	-	TGCGCCAGCAGCCAAGATTTGGCTACCTCTGGTTACGAGCAGTACTTC	CASSQDLATSGYEQYF
TRBV10-3	TRBJ2-5	few	-	TGTGCCATCAGTGATTTTGGGGACGAAGAGACCCAGTACTTC	CAISDFGDEETQYF
TRBV20-1	TRBJ1-2	-	TRBD1	TGCAGTGCTTACCCTCCCGGTCCTGGACAGGGATCAAATGGCTACACCTTC	CSAYPPGPGQGSNGYTF
TRBV11-2	TRBJ1-4	-	-	TGTGCCAGCAGCCGCGGTGGGTCTAATGAAAAACTGTTTTTT	CASSRGGSNEKLFF
TRBV29-1	TRBJ1-1	few	-	TGCAGCGCTCGACAGCGGAACACTGAAGCTTTCTTT	CSARQRNTEAFF
TRBV20-1	TRBJ2-5	few	TRBD2	TGCAGTGCAGCCGGGACTAGCAACGACGAGACCCAGTACTTC	CSAAGTSNDETQYF
TRBV10-3	TRBJ2-3	few	TRBD1	TGTGCCATCAGCCCCGGGACAGGGTTCACAGATACGCAGTATTTT	CAISPGTGFTDTQYF
TRBV23-1	TRBJ1-1	-	-	TGCGCCAGCAGTCGGGAAGCCATGAACACTGAAGCTTTCTTT	CASSREAMNTEAFF
TRBV20-1	TRBJ2-5	few	TRBD2	TGCAGTGCTAGAGATGAGCGGGGGTGGGAGACCCAGTACTTC	CSARDERGWETQYF
TRBV21-1	TRBJ2-1	few	-	TGTGCCAGCAGCAAAACCGGGACAGGGAGTCGGGGGTTCTACAATGAGCAGTTCTTC	CASSKTGTGSRGFYNEQFF
TRBV7-6	TRBJ2-7	-	TRBD1	TGTGCCAGCTCCAGTGGGGCAGGGGGAAGCGAGCAGTACTTC	CASSSGAGGSEQYF
TRBV7-2	TRBJ2-1	few	TRBD2	TGTGCCAGCAGCTCTATCCCGGGGACTAGGTTAAACAATGAGCAGTTCTTC	CASSSIPGTRLNNEQFF
TRBV12-3/TRBV12-4	TRBJ2-1	-	-	TGTGCCAGCAGTTTGTGGGGGCAGGGGAATGAGCAGTTCTTC	CASSLWGQGNEQFF
TRBV6-5	TRBJ2-1	-	-	TGTGCCAGTACAGGGGACTATTACAATGAGCAGTTCTTC	CASTGDYYNEQFF
TRBV10-3	TRBJ2-7	-	TRBD2	TGTGCCACCAGGGCCCCGGGGGGGAGGGACAACGAGCAGTACTTC	CATRAPGGRDNEQYF
TRBV29-1	TRBJ1-2	-	-	TGCAGCGTTGAGCGCCGAATATCCGGCTATGGCTACACCTTC	CSVERRISGYGYTF
TRBV28	TRBJ2-7	-	TRBD1	TGTGCCAGCAGTTCGACAGGGCGCTACGAGCAGTACTTC	CASSSTGRYEQYF
TRBV7-2	TRBJ2-1	few	TRBD2	TGTGCCAGCACCGAAAGAGCGGGAGCCTACAATGAGCAGTTCTTC	CASTERAGAYNEQFF
TRBV6-6	TRBJ2-2	few	TRBD1	TGTGCCAGCAGTTGGACAGGGGGGGACACCGGGGAGCTGTTTTTT	CASSWTGGDTGELFF
TRBV7-2	TRBJ2-7	-	TRBD2	TGTGCCAGCAGCCCATACCCGGGAGGGTCTTACGAGCAGTACTTC	CASSPYPGGSYEQYF
TRBV10-3	TRBJ1-5	-	-	TGTGCCATGAGTTTTCTGTATCCTATACCCGGAGGAAATCAGCCCCAGCATTTT	CAMSFLYPIPGGNQPQHF
TRBV28	TRBJ2-2	-	-	TGTGCCAGCAGTTTCAGGGCGGGTACCGGGGAGCTGTTTTTT	CASSFRAGTGELFF
TRBV19	TRBJ2-2	-	-	TGTGCCAGTAAACTCAGTGGGAACACCGGGGAGCTGTTTTTT	CASKLSGNTGELFF
TRBV12-3/TRBV12-4	TRBJ2-1	-	-	TGTGCCAGCAGCAGTATCAGGATTATTAACTCCTACAATGAGCAGTTCTTC	CASSSIRIINSYNEQFF
TRBV14	TRBJ2-2	-	-	TGTGCCAGCAGCCAATTCAGCACCGGGGAGCTGTTTTTT	CASSQFSTGELFF
TRBV9	TRBJ1-4	-	-	TGTGCCAGCAGCGTAGGGTTAACTAATGAAAAACTGTTTTTT	CASSVGLTNEKLFF
TRBV20-1	TRBJ1-3	-	TRBD1	TGCAGTGCTTTGAGACAGGGGGACTCTGGAAACACCATATATTTT	CSALRQGDSGNTIYF
TRBV5-6	TRBJ2-7	-	-	TGTGCCAGCAGCGGACCGCCGGGCGAGCAGTACTTC	CASSGPPGEQYF
TRBV10-3	TRBJ2-5	few	-	TGTGCCATCAGTGTACGTGGGGGGCAAGAGACCCAGTACTTC	CAISVRGGQETQYF
TRBV28	TRBJ2-7	few	TRBD2	TGTGCCAGCAGCCCACTAGCGACCACCTACGAGCAGTACTTC	CASSPLATTYEQYF
TRBV9	TRBJ1-6	few	-	TGTGCCAGCAGCGTAGAAGTCCGGGGTTCACCCCTCCACTTT	CASSVEVRGSPLHF
TRBV20-1	TRBJ1-2	few	TRBD1	TGCAGTGCTAGAGAGGGGGCCGACAGGGCTGGCTACACCTTC	CSAREGADRAGYTF
TRBV4-2	TRBJ1-2	-	TRBD1	TGTGCCAGCAGCCAAGATCGTTTATGGGACAGGCTGGGGGATGGCTACACCTTC	CASSQDRLWDRLGDGYTF
TRBV6-5	TRBJ2-7	few	-	TGTGCCAGCAGTTACTCTCGGGTTGGGTACGAGCAGTACTTC	CASSYSRVGYEQYF
TRBV6-6	TRBJ2-5	few	-	TGTGCCAGCAGTTACTCGGGCAGCCAAGAGACCCAGTACTTC	CASSYSGSQETQYF
TRBV6-6	TRBJ2-5	once	-	TGTGCCAGCAGTTACTCCGACGGCGGGGAAGAGACCCAGTACTTC	CASSYSDGGEETQYF
TRBV4-1	TRBJ1-4	few	-	TGCGCCAGCAGCCAAACACAGGGTCCGAGAGAAAAACTGTTTTTT	CASSQTQGPREKLFF
TRBV20-1	TRBJ1-4	few	-	TGCAGTGCTAGAGATTTAGCGAAGTGGGGTGAAAAACTGTTTTTT	CSARDLAKWGEKLFF
TRBV2	TRBJ1-4	few	-	TGTGCCAGCACCCTGGGACAAGCTAATGAAAAACTGTTTTTT	CASTLGQANEKLFF
TRBV5-1	TRBJ2-3	-	TRBD2	TGCGCCAGCAGCCGGAACCCCGGGAGGGCGGCAGATACGCAGTATTTT	CASSRNPGRAADTQYF
TRBV5-1	TRBJ1-2	-	TRBD1	TGCGCCAGCAGCTATAAAGGACAGGGAGATGGCTACACCTTC	CASSYKGQGDGYTF
TRBV5-1	TRBJ2-1	few	-	TGCGCCAGCAGCTGGGTTAGGGCATTCAATGAGCAGTTCTTC	CASSWVRAFNEQFF
TRBV20-1	TRBJ1-4	-	-	TGCAGTGCTAGAGATCTCGGTCAGGGAACGTTTTTT	CSARDLGQGTFF
TRBV5-1	TRBJ2-7	-	TRBD1	TGCGCCAGGAACCGGGACAGAACCTACGAGCAGTACTTC	CARNRDRTYEQYF
TRBV7-9	TRBJ2-7	-	TRBD1	TGTGCCAGCAGCTACCGGGACAGGGCTTACGAGCAGTACTTC	CASSYRDRAYEQYF
TRBV12-3/TRBV12-4	TRBJ2-7	-	-	TGTGCCAGCAGGCTGACGGGGTCGGGCGAGCAGTACTTC	CASRLTGSGEQYF
TRBV18	TRBJ2-5	-	-	TGTGCCAGCTCACCAGAGGGCCCTAGCGTGGCCTTC	CASSPEGPSVAF
TRBV14	TRBJ2-1	few	-	TGTGCCAGCAGCCCTCTTATAAATAACAATGAGCAGTTCTTC	CASSPLINNNEQFF